This T cell receptor (beta chain) comes out of a study of CD8+ T cells in alopecia areata. Sequencing templates came from extracted RNA that was reverse transcribed into cDNA. Sequencing was performed with immunoSEQ multiplex PCR; in TCRdb, only in-frame clones are kept and a portion is missing. Among roughly 200,000 clones listed, roughly three fifths were seen once. Treatment specified: oral pan-JAK inhibitor, 5-10 mg twice daily. V lost 3 bases to trimming and J lost 7 bases; unmatched junction nucleotides: 9. The CDR3 covers 14 residues. CDR1 GTSNPN and CDR2 SVGIG come from the germline V gene (reference sequence).

The receptor was derived from a human donor with alopecia areata. This material consisted of CD8+ T cells sorted from blood, taken at week 24, from a patient treated with tofacitinib. The chain has TRBV30 and TRBJ2-1; 7 bases map to TRBD1. CDR3 in DNA: TGTGCCTGGAGCGGTCAGGGGGTCTGGAATGAGCAGTTCTTC. Translating it yields CAWSGQGVWNEQFF.